Below are 23 T cell receptor beta chains sequenced from a single sample in a study of cytomegalovirus exposure and HLA in healthy donors. The PCR had 60 Vbeta and 13 Jbeta primers. The method was immunoSEQ multiplex PCR; TCRdb's version includes in-frame clones alone and lacks a portion of them. Altogether some 110,000 clones are present, roughly 82% being singletons, with the ten largest covering under 2%. Sequenced material: PBMCs. All receptors derive from a man aged 50 or older in good health and CMV-seronegative.

The chain has TRBV6-1 and TRBJ2-7; TRBD1 matches 8 bases. The V gene's germline CDR1 is MNHNS and CDR2 SASEGT. J was trimmed by 3 bases and V by 5 bases; bases with no gene match: 9. The CDR3 has 15 amino acids. CDR3 protein: CASSLEAGGLYEQYF. The DNA for the CDR3 is TGTGCCAGCAGTCTCGAGGCAGGGGGCCTCTACGAGCAGTACTTC.

This clone showed up just a few times. This chain links TRBV30 with TRBJ2-3, with 9 bases fitting TRBD2. The CDR3 sequence is 17 residues long. CDR1 and CDR2 (germline): GTSNPN, SVGIG (reference sequence). Germline trimming cut 0 bases from V and 4 bases from J; bases unmatched to any gene: 11. In nucleotides, the CDR3 is TGTGCCTGGAGTGTACTGTTGCGGGGGGGCTCAGCAGATACGCAGTATTTT. Residues: CAWSVLLRGGSADTQYF.

The V and J genes are TRBV5-4 and TRBJ1-2; D is ambiguous. The CDR3 contains 16 residues. V gave up 0 bases and J gave up 3 bases, with 15 bases separating them. Germline CDR1 and CDR2: SGHNT and YYREEE (reference sequence). CDR3 coding DNA: TGTGCCAGCAGCTTGGCCACGCGAGGGATCGACTATGGCTACACCTTC. This encodes CASSLATRGIDYGYTF.

This clone was counted between two and nine times. The chain links TRBV5-1 to TRBJ2-1; 11 nucleotides agree with TRBD2. The CDR3 length is 16 residues. Per the germline V gene, CDR1 is SGHRS and CDR2 is YFSETQ. Trimming removed 5 bases from V and 5 bases from J; junction bases left unmatched: 9. The CDR3 DNA is TGCGCCAGCAGGCCTAGCGGGGGGAGCTTTGACAATGAGCAGTTCTTC. Translation gives CASRPSGGSFDNEQFF.

This clone came up once. This rearrangement joins TRBV5-1 to TRBJ2-7; the D gene is possibly TRBD1 (6 bases). V was cut by 0 bases and J by 2 bases, with 12 bases left in between. The CDR3 is 15 residues long. Germline V gene data show CDR1 as SGHRS and CDR2 as YFSETQ. CDR3 residues: CASSLDGQLTYEQYF. CDR3 DNA sequence: TGCGCCAGCAGCTTGGATGGACAGCTTACCTACGAGCAGTACTTC.

The chain couples TRBV7-8 to TRBJ1-4; tentatively, D is TRBD1 (5 bases). The CDR3 consists of 15 residues. Trimming pared 6 bases from V and 7 bases from J, leaving 18 bases between. Germline CDR1 reads SGHVS; CDR2 reads FQNEAQ. The CDR3 reads CASRGITGGSEKLFF. CDR3 bases: TGTGCCAGCAGAGGAATTACAGGAGGGAGTGAAAAACTGTTTTTT.

The chain carries TRBV5-5 and TRBJ1-6; D is possibly TRBD1 (5 bases). The CDR3 has 16 amino acids. The germline gives CDR1 SGHKS, CDR2 YYEKEE (reference sequence). The V and J ends lost 4 bases and 0 bases respectively, with 11 bases between them. The CDR3 protein is CASSRQTSSYNSPLHF. The CDR3 bases are TGTGCCAGCAGCCGACAGACGAGCTCCTATAATTCACCCCTCCACTTT.

The rearrangement joins TRBV5-1 to TRBJ2-6; 11 bases match TRBD2. J was trimmed by 0 bases and V by 3 bases; bases with no gene match: 5. This CDR3 spans 18 amino acids. Germline V gene data show CDR1 as SGHRS and CDR2 as YFSETQ. The DNA of the CDR3 is TGCGCCAGCAGCTCTACCGGGACTAGCGGCTCTGGGGCCAACGTCCTGACTTTC. It codes for CASSSTGTSGSGANVLTF.

The rearrangement joins TRBV9 to TRBJ2-1; D possibly corresponds to TRBD2 (6 bases). Deletions cut 3 bases from V and 3 bases from J, with 13 bases between. Germline V CDR1 and CDR2: SGDLS, YYNGEE. This CDR3 is 15 amino acids long. The CDR3 DNA is TGTGCCAGCAGCGGGAGGGGAGAGAGCTACAATGAGCAGTTCTTC. The encoded protein is CASSGRGESYNEQFF.

This sequence joins TRBV28 and TRBJ2-7, with D possibly TRBD1 on 6 matching bases. V lost 8 bases, J lost 5 bases, and 19 bases lay in between. Germline V gene lookup returns CDR1 MDHEN and CDR2 SYDVKM. The CDR3 runs 14 residues. In nucleotides, the CDR3 is TGTGCCAGCGCTGCCCCCCAACAGGGAGACGAGCAGTACTTC. Translation: CASAAPQQGDEQYF.

The chain couples TRBV19 to TRBJ1-5; the D gene is possibly TRBD1 (5 bases). V lost 3 bases, J lost 5 bases, and 14 bases lay in between. Germline CDR1 and CDR2: LNHDA and SQIVND (reference sequence). CDR3 length equals 15 residues. The CDR3 DNA reads as TGTGCCAGTAGTATTGGGGGAGGGAATCATCAGCCCCAGCATTTT. Residues: CASSIGGGNHQPQHF.

The J gene is TRBJ1-4, the V gene TRBV6-1; TRBD1 matches at 9 bases. Per germline, CDR1 MNHNS and CDR2 SASEGT. The CDR3 consists of 13 residues. With 8 bases clipped from V and 6 bases from J, the junction kept 4 bases outside the gene matches. CDR3 sequence reads: CASGRTGDEKLFF. CDR3 sequence (DNA): TGTGCCAGCGGCAGGACAGGGGATGAAAAACTGTTTTTT.

This clone was recorded once. The chain joins TRBV5-4 to TRBJ1-5; 9 positions agree with TRBD1. V gave up 0 bases and J gave up 5 bases; unmatched junction bases: 3. The germline gives CDR1 SGHNT, CDR2 YYREEE (reference sequence). The CDR3 covers 15 residues. The CDR3 nucleotides are TGTGCCAGCAGCTTGGACAGGGGGCCCTATCAGCCCCAGCATTTT. Translating gives CASSLDRGPYQPQHF.

The chain has TRBV6-5 and TRBJ1-6; D remains ambiguous. Germline lookup yields CDR1 MNHEY and CDR2 SVGAGI. Trimming cost V 2 bases and J 10 bases, with 12 bases left between them. The CDR3 loop spans 14 amino acids. This CDR3 reads CASSYGQRGSPLHF. CDR3 coding DNA: TGTGCCAGCAGTTACGGGCAGCGCGGGTCACCCCTCCACTTT.

J is TRBJ1-2 and V is TRBV5-1, with TRBD1 matching over 9 bases. This CDR3 is built from 14 residues. After removal of 4 bases from V and 6 bases from J, the junction contained 7 bases not matched to a gene. Germline V gene lookup returns CDR1 SGHRS and CDR2 YFSETQ. As DNA, the CDR3 is TGCGCCAGCAGCCGGGACAGGGCGAAGGATGGCTACACCTTC. Its translation is CASSRDRAKDGYTF.

The chain uses TRBV18 and TRBJ2-5, with D possibly being TRBD2 (6 bases). There are 14 residues in the CDR3. Trimming took off 3 bases at V and 0 bases at J, with 8 bases between the two ends. Germline lookup yields CDR1 KGHSH and CDR2 LQKENI. CDR3: CASSPPGDQETQYF. The CDR3 DNA reads as TGTGCCAGCTCACCCCCGGGGGACCAAGAGACCCAGTACTTC.

This clone was seen only a few times. CDR3 coding DNA: TGTGCCAGCAGTTGGGACAGGTGGAACACTGAAGCTTTCTTT. Encoded protein: CASSWDRWNTEAFF. V is TRBV6-5 and J is TRBJ1-1; 8 nucleotides line up with TRBD1. The CDR3 sequence is 14 residues long. The V gene's germline CDR1 is MNHEY and CDR2 SVGAGI. The V gene end was trimmed by 4 bases and the J gene end by 1 base; junction bases not matched to a gene: 2.

The chain links TRBV28 to TRBJ2-1; 9 nucleotides align to TRBD1. Germline assignment: CDR1 MDHEN and CDR2 SYDVKM. CDR3 length: 15 residues. The ends lost 5 bases at V and 9 bases at J; junction bases unmatched: 11. In DNA form, the CDR3 reads TGTGCCAGCAGTCCCGGGACAGGGAAAGTGGGTGAGCAGTTCTTC. This translates into CASSPGTGKVGEQFF. Variable domain in full (rest from reference TRBV28 and TRBJ2-1): DVKVTQSSRYLVKRTGEKVFLECVQDMDHENMFWYRQDPGLGLRLIYFSYDVKMKEKGDIPEGYSVSREKKERFSLILESASTNQTSMYLCASSPGTGKVGEQFFGPGTRLTVL.

The chain employs TRBV2 and TRBJ2-3, with TRBD2 identical over 8 bases. The CDR3 sequence is 17 residues long. Germline V CDR1 and CDR2: SNHLY, FYNNEI. J gave up 1 base and V 3 bases, and 9 bases lay outside the gene matches. As DNA, the CDR3 is TGTGCCAGCAGTGACCCCCTGAGCGGGGGCCGCACAGATACGCAGTATTTT. Translating it yields CASSDPLSGGRTDTQYF.

The chain couples TRBV4-1 to TRBJ2-7; possibly TRBD1 for D (5 bases). V gave up 3 bases and J gave up 4 bases, with 19 bases separating them. In germline, CDR1 is MGHRA, CDR2 YSYEKL. The CDR3 sequence is 16 residues long. The CDR3 coding sequence is TGCGCCAGCAGCCAGACCTTATTGCAGGGTTCGTACGAGCAGTACTTC. As protein: CASSQTLLQGSYEQYF.

This chain links TRBV30 with TRBJ1-6; TRBD1 matches 7 bases. CDR1 GTSNPN and CDR2 SVGIG come from the germline V gene (reference sequence). This CDR3 has 13 amino acids. With V trimmed by 4 bases and J by 10 bases, 7 bases remained unmatched. CDR3 in amino acids: CAWMGQWESPLHF. Here the CDR3 DNA reads TGTGCCTGGATGGGACAGTGGGAATCACCCCTCCACTTT.

Turning to this clone: One end of the junction varies from germline; a read error may be responsible. The gene calls are TRBV29-1 and TRBJ2-5; no reliable D call. The CDR3 consists of 14 residues. Germline V gene data show CDR1 as SQVTM and CDR2 as ANQGSEA. Written as DNA, the CDR3 is TGCAGCGTTGGTCTTGGGCGCCGCCAAGAGCCCCAGTACTTC. As protein: CSVGLGRRQEPQYF.

This chain uses TRBV27 with TRBJ2-5; 10 bases fit TRBD2. Per germline, CDR1 MNHEY and CDR2 SMNVEV (reference sequence). The length of the CDR3 is 15 residues. V lost 7 bases and J lost 4; bases outside the gene matches: 9. The CDR3 DNA sequence: TGTGCCAGCACCCGGGGTAGCGGGGGGTTAGAGACCCAGTACTTC. It codes for CASTRGSGGLETQYF.